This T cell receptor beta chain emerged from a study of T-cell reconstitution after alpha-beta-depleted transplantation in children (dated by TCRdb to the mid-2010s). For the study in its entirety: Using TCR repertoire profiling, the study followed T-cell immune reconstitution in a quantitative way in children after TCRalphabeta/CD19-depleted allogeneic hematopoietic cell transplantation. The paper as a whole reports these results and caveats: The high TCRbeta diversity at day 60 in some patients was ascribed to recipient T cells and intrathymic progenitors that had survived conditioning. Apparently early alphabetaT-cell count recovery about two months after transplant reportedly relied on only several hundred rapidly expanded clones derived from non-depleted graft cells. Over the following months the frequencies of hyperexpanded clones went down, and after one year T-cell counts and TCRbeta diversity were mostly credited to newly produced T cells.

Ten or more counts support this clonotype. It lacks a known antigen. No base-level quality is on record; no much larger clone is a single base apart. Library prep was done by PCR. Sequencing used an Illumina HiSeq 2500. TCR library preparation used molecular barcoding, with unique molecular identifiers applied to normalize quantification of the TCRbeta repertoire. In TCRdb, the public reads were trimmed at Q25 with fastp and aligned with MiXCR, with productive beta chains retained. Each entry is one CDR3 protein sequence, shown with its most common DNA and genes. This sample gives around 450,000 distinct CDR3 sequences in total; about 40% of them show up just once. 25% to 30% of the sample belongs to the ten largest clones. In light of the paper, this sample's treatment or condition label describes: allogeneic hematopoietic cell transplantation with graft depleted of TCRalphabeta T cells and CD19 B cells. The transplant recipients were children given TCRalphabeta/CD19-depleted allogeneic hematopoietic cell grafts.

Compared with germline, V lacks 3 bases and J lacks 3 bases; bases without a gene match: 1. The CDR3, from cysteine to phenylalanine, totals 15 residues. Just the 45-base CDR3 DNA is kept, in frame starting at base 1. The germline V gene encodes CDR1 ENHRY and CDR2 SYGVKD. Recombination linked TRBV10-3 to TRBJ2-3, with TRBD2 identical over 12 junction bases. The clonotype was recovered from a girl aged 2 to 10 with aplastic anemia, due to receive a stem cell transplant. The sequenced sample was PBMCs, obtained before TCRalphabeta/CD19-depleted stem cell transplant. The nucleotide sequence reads TGTGCCATCAGTGATCTAGCGGGAGGGACAGATACGCAGTATTTT. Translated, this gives CAISDLAGGTDTQYF.